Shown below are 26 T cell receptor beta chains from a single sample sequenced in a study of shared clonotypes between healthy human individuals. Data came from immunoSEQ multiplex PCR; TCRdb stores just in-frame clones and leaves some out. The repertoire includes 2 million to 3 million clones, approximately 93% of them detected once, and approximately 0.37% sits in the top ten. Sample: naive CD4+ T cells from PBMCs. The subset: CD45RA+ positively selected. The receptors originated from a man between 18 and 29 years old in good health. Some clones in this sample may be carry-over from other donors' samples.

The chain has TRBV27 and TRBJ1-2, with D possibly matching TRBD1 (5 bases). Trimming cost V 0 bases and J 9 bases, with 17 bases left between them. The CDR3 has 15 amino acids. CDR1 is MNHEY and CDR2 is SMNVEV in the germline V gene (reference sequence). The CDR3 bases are TGTGCCAGCAGTTTATCTTTGGCGGCAGGGTTGCGCTACACCTTC. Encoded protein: CASSLSLAAGLRYTF.

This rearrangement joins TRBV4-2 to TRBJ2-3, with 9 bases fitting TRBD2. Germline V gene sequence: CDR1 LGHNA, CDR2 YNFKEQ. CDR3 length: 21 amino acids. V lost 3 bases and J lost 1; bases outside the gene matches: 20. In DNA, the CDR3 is TGTGCCAGCAGCCAGGACTCCGTGGGGAGCGGGAGGACCGTGGGCACAGATACGCAGTATTTT. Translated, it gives CASSQDSVGSGRTVGTDTQYF.

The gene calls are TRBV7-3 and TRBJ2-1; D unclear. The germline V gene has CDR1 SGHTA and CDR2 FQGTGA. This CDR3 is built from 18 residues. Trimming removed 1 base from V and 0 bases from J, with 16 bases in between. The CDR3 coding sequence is TGTGCCAGCAGCTTAATAGGTAGCCGGTATAGCTCCTACAATGAGCAGTTCTTC. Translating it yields CASSLIGSRYSSYNEQFF.

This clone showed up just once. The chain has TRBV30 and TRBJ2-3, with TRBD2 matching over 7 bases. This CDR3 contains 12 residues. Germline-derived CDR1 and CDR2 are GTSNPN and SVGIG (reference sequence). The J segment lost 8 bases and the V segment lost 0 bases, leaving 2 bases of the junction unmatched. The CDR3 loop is CAWSVTGGTQYF. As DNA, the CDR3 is TGTGCCTGGAGTGTAACGGGGGGTACGCAGTATTTT. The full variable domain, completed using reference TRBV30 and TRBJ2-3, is SQTIHQWPATLVQPVGSPLSLECTVEGTSNPNLYWYRQAAGRGLQLLFYSVGIGQISSEVPQNLSASRPQDRQFILSSKKLLLSDSGFYLCAWSVTGGTQYFGPGTRLTVL.

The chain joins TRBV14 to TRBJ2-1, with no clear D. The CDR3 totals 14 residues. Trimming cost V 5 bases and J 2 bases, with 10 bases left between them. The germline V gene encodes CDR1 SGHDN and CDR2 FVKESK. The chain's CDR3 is CASSAQLTYNEQFF. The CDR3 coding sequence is TGTGCCAGCAGCGCCCAGTTAACCTACAATGAGCAGTTCTTC.

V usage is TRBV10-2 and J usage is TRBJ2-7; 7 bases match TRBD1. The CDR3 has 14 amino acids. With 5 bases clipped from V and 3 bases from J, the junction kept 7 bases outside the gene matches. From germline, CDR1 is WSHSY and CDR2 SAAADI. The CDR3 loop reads CASSSTGALYEQYF. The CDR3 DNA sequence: TGCGCCAGCAGTTCTACAGGGGCCCTCTACGAGCAGTACTTC.

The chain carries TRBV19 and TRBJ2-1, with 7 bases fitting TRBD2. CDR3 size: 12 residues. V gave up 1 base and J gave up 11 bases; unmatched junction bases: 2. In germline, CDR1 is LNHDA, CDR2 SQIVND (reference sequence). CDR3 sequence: CASSIASGKQFF. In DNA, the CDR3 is TGTGCCAGTAGTATAGCCAGCGGGAAGCAGTTCTTC.

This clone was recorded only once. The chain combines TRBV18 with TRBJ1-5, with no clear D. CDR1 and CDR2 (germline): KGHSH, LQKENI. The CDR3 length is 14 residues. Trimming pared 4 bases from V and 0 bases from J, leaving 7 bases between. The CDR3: CASSREHSNQPQHF. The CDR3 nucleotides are TGTGCCAGCTCACGGGAGCATAGCAATCAGCCCCAGCATTTT.

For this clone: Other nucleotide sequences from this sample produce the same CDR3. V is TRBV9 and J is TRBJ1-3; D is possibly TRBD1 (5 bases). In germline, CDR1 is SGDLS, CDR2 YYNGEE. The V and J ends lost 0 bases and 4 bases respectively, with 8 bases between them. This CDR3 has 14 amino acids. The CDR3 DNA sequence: TGTGCCAGCAGCGTAGAGTCAGGGGGAAACACCATATATTTT. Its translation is CASSVESGGNTIYF. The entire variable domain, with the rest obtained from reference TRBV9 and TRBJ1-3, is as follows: DSGVTQTPKHLITATGQRVTLRCSPRSGDLSVYWYQQSLDQGLQFLIQYYNGEERAKGNILERFSAQQFPDLHSELNLSSLELGDSALYFCASSVESGGNTIYFGEGSWLTVV.

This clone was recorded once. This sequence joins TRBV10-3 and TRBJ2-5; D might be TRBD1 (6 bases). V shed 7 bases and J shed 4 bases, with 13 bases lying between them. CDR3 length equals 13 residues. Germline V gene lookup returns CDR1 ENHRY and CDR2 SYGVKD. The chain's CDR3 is CAIKGQGPETQYF. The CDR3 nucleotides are TGTGCCATCAAGGGGCAGGGGCCAGAGACCCAGTACTTC.

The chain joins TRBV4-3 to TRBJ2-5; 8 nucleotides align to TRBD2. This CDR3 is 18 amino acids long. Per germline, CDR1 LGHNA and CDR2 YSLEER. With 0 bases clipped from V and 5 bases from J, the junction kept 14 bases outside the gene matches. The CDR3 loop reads CASSQDLRREASRETQYF. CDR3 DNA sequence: TGCGCCAGCAGCCAAGATTTAAGGCGGGAGGCCTCCCGGGAGACCCAGTACTTC.

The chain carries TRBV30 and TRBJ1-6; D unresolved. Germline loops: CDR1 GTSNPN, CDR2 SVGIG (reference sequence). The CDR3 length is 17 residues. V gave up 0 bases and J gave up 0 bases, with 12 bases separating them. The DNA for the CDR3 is TGTGCCTGGAGTGTGAAATCGATCAGCTCCTATAATTCACCCCTCCACTTT. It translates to CAWSVKSISSYNSPLHF.

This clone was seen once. CDR3: CASSLGAGTGGQETQYF. Written as DNA, the CDR3 is TGTGCCAGCAGCTTAGGAGCCGGGACAGGGGGCCAAGAGACCCAGTACTTC. V is TRBV7-7 and J is TRBJ2-5, with 11 bases identical to TRBD1. The germline V gene has CDR1 SSHAT and CDR2 FNYEAQ (reference sequence). The CDR3 is 17 amino acids. With 1 base clipped from V and 1 base from J, the junction kept 5 bases outside the gene matches. Looking up the rest from reference TRBV7-7 and TRBJ2-5 gives the full variable domain: GAGVSQSPRYKVTKRGQDVTLRCDPISSHATLYWYQQALGQGPEFLTYFNYEAQPDKSGLPSDRFSAERPEGSISTLTIQRTEQRDSAMYRCASSLGAGTGGQETQYFGPGTRLLVL.

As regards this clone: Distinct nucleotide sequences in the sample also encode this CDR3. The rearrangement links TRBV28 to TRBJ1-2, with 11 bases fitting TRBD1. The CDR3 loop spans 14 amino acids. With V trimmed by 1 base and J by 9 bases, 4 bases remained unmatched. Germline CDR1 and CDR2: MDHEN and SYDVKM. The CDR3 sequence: CASSLSGQGVSYTF. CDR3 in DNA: TGTGCCAGCAGTTTATCGGGACAGGGGGTTAGCTACACCTTC.

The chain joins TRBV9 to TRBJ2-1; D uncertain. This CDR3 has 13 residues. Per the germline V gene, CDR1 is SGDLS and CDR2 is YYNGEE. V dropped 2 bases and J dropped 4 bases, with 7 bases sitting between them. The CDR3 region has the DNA TGTGCCAGCAGCGTTTTGGCATACAATGAGCAGTTCTTC. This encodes CASSVLAYNEQFF.

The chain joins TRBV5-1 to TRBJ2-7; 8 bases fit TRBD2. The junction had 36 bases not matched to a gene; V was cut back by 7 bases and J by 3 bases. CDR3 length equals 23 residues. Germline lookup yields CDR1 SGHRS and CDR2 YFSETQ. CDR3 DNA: TGCGCCAGCCAAACATCCGCTCGACATCCTTCGCTCCTCGGGGGGGGCTATTACTACGAGCAGTACTTC. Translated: CASQTSARHPSLLGGGYYYEQYF.

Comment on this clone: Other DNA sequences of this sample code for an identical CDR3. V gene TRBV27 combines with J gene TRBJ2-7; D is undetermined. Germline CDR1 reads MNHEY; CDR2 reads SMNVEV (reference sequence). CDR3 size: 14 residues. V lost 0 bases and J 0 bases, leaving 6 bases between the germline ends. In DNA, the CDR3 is TGTGCCAGCAGTTTATCCGGGTTCTCCTACGAGCAGTACTTC. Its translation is CASSLSGFSYEQYF.

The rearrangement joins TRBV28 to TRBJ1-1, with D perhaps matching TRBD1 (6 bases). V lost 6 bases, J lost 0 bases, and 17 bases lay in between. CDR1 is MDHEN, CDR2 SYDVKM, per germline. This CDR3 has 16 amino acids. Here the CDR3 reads CASSSRGVSLNTEAFF. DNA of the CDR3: TGTGCCAGCAGCTCAAGGGGGGTTTCCCTGAACACTGAAGCTTTCTTT.

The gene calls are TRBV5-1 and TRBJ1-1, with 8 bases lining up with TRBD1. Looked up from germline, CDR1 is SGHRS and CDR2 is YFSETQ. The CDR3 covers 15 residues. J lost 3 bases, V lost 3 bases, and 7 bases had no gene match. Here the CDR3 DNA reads TGCGCCAGCAGCTACCCAGGGGGCGCGGACACTGAAGCTTTCTTT. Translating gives CASSYPGGADTEAFF. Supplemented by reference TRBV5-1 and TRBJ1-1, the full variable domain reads KAGVTQTPRYLIKTRGQQVTLSCSPISGHRSVSWYQQTPGQGLQFLFEYFSETQRNKGNFPGRFSGRQFSNSRSEMNVSTLELGDSALYLCASSYPGGADTEAFFGQGTRLTVV.

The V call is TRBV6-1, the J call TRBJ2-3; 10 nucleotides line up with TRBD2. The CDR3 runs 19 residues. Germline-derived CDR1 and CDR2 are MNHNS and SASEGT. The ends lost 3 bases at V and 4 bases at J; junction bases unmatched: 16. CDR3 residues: CASSDYRLAGQGLPDTQYF. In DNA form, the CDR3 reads TGTGCCAGCAGTGATTACAGACTAGCGGGTCAGGGCCTTCCAGATACGCAGTATTTT.

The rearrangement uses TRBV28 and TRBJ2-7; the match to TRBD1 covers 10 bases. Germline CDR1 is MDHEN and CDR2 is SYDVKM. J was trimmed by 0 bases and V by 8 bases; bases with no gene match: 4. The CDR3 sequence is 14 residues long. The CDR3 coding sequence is TGTGCCAGCCAGACAGGGGGCAGCTCCTACGAGCAGTACTTC. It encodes CASQTGGSSYEQYF.

CDR3: CASSLAIAGSLEQYF. The CDR3 DNA is TGCGCCAGCAGCTTGGCAATAGCGGGCTCCCTGGAGCAGTACTTC. The rearrangement links TRBV5-1 to TRBJ2-7; 7 nucleotides line up with TRBD2. The CDR3 consists of 15 residues. Per germline, CDR1 SGHRS and CDR2 YFSETQ. V was pared by 0 bases and J by 7 bases, with 10 bases of the junction left unmatched.

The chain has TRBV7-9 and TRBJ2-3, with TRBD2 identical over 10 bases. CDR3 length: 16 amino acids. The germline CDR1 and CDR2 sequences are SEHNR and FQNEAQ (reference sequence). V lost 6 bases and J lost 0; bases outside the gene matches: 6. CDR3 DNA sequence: TGTGCCAGCAGGTCCGGGACTAGCGATAGCACAGATACGCAGTATTTT. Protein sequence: CASRSGTSDSTDTQYF.

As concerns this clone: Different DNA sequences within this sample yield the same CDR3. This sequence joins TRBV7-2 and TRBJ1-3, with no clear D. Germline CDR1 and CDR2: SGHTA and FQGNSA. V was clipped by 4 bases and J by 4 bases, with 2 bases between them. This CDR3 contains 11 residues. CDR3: CASSSGNTIYF. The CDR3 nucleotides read TGTGCCAGCAGCTCCGGAAACACCATATATTTT.

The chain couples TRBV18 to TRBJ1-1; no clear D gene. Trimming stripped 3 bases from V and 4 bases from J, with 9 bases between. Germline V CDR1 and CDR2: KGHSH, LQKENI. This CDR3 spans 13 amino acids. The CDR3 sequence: CASSPDMVTEAFF. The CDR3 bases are TGTGCCAGCTCACCTGACATGGTCACTGAAGCTTTCTTT.

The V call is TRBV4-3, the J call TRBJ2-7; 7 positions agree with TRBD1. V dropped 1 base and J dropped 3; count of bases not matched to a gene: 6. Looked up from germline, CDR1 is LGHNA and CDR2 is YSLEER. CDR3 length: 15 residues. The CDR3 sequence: CASSQARGNSYEQYF. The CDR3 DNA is TGCGCCAGCAGCCAAGCCAGGGGGAACAGCTACGAGCAGTACTTC.